This T cell receptor (beta chain) was captured by sequencing in a study of identical twins. TCRdb ran MiXCR on the 5' RACE reads and lists one entry per CDR3 protein. The sample contains 450,000 or so distinct CDR3 sequences, roughly 24% of which appear only once. Trimming removed 6 bases from V and 5 bases from J, with 14 bases in between. The CDR3 has 14 residues. Germline V gene data show CDR1 as ENHRY and CDR2 as SYGVKD. This clonotype was seen more than once but under ten times. Separately, the same data were catalogued under a study of T cells expressing NK-cell markers.

The rearrangement uses TRBV10-3 and TRBJ2-1; tentative D call: TRBD1 (5 bases). Sequencing was performed on CD4+ T cells sorted from blood. The sequence was obtained from a woman between 18 and 29 years old in good health. CDR3 residues: CAIRMGRADNEQFF. CDR3 DNA sequence: TGTGCCATCAGGATGGGGCGCGCGGACAATGAGCAGTTCTTC.